A selection of T cell receptor beta chains follows, all from one sample in a study of CD8 T cells in ankylosing spondylitis. TCRdb passed the 5' RACE reads through MiXCR, listing each CDR3 protein once. Seen here are 250,000 to 300,000 distinct CDR3 sequences, about 19% observed once, and the top ten hold roughly 7.4%. Specimen: blood, either unsorted or a sorted T cell fraction (not recorded which). These receptors were obtained from a male donor with ankylosing spondylitis or in good health (not recorded which). Both conserved end residues are part of each CDR3. The D gene is left open where the match is weak. Clone size is stated in some rows and not others, as once, few, many or a class when expanded.

NA | TRBJ2-3 | TRBV12-3/TRBV12-4 | NA | TGTGCCAGCAGCAACCCCGTGGCATCTGGGAAAGATACGCAGTATTTT | CASSNPVASGKDTQYF
NA | TRBJ1-4 | TRBV12-3/TRBV12-4 | TRBD1 | TGTGCCAGCAGTTTGGACAGGGGCATGAATGAAAAACTGTTTTTT | CASSLDRGMNEKLFF
few | TRBJ1-3 | TRBV20-1 | TRBD1 | TGCAGTGCCAGCCCGCCAGGGGGCCTTGGAAACACCATATATTTT | CSASPPGGLGNTIYF
few | TRBJ2-3 | TRBV5-1 | NA | TGCGCCAGCAGCCCTTGGGACACCTCTAGCACAGATACGCAGTATTTT | CASSPWDTSSTDTQYF
NA | TRBJ2-3 | TRBV28 | NA | TGTGCCAGCAGTTTCGGGGAGTTGGGGACAGATACGCAGTATTTT | CASSFGELGTDTQYF
few | TRBJ1-2 | TRBV12-3/TRBV12-4 | NA | TGTGCCAGCAGTTTAAAGCGAGCGGGAAGCGGCTACACCTTC | CASSLKRAGSGYTF
NA | TRBJ1-1 | TRBV5-1 | NA | TGCGCCAGCAGCTTGCGGGAATGGGACACTGAAGCTTTCTTT | CASSLREWDTEAFF
NA | TRBJ2-1 | TRBV12-3/TRBV12-4 | NA | TGTGCCAGCAGTTTAGCGGGGGGGCGGCGTGAGCAGTTCTTC | CASSLAGGRREQFF
many | TRBJ1-4 | TRBV25-1 | NA | TGTGCCAGTGCCCCGGCGGGTACTAATGAAAAACTGTTTTTT | CASAPAGTNEKLFF
many | TRBJ2-3 | TRBV7-3 | TRBD2 | TGTGCCAGCAGCCCAACTAGCGGCACAGATACGCAGTATTTT | CASSPTSGTDTQYF
few | TRBJ1-6 | TRBV2 | TRBD1 | TGTGCCAGCAGTGAAGGACAGGGGTCAGGCTCACCCCTCCACTTT | CASSEGQGSGSPLHF
few | TRBJ2-6 | TRBV28 | NA | TGTGCCAGCAGTTTGAGCGCTGGGGCCAACGTCCTGACTTTC | CASSLSAGANVLTF
NA | TRBJ2-5 | TRBV7-9 | NA | TGTGCCAGCAGCTTAGTCCCCGGGAGAGGGCAAGAGACCCAGTACTTC | CASSLVPGRGQETQYF
many | TRBJ2-3 | TRBV5-1 | NA | TGCGCCAGCAGCTCTGAGGCCTCAGATACGCAGTATTTT | CASSSEASDTQYF
few | TRBJ1-2 | TRBV20-1 | NA | TGCAGTGCTAGTCCCCGGCAGGCCCTCACACTCTATGGCTACACCTTC | CSASPRQALTLYGYTF
few | TRBJ2-2 | TRBV12-3/TRBV12-4 | TRBD1 | TGTGCCAGCAGTCAGACCTTAGGACAGGGAGGCACCGGGGAGCTGTTTTTT | CASSQTLGQGGTGELFF
once | TRBJ2-5 | TRBV12-3/TRBV12-4 | NA | TGTGCCAGCAGTTTCGACAGGTGGCAAGAGACCCAGTACTTC | CASSFDRWQETQYF
NA | TRBJ2-3 | TRBV5-1 | NA | TGCGCCAGCAGCCAACCCACAGGGCTTGTGGATACGCAGTATTTT | CASSQPTGLVDTQYF
few | TRBJ1-2 | TRBV12-3/TRBV12-4 | TRBD1 | TGTGCCAGCAGTTTCGAACAGGGGGCTAGAATCTATGGCTACACCTTC | CASSFEQGARIYGYTF
NA | TRBJ2-1 | TRBV7-2 | NA | TGTGCCAGCAGCTTATCGGCAGACTTTTACAATGAGCAGTTCTTC | CASSLSADFYNEQFF
few | TRBJ1-2 | TRBV20-1 | NA | TGCAGTCGCGCGGGGGGGCAGGGCAGAATCTATGGCTACACCTTC | CSRAGGQGRIYGYTF
NA | TRBJ1-5 | TRBV12-3/TRBV12-4 | NA | TGTGCCAGCAGCCCATCAGGGAGCAATCAGCCCCAGCATTTT | CASSPSGSNQPQHF
NA | TRBJ1-6 | TRBV5-1 | NA | TGCGCCAGTGCTCAGGATTATAATTCACCCCTCCACTTT | CASAQDYNSPLHF
few | TRBJ2-5 | TRBV6-1 | NA | TGTGCCAGCACCGAAGCAGGGGCGGGGACCCAGTACTTC | CASTEAGAGTQYF
NA | TRBJ2-4 | TRBV5-1 | TRBD1 | TGCGCCAGCAGCGACGACAGGGGCCCGGAAAACATTCAGTACTTC | CASSDDRGPENIQYF
many | TRBJ2-1 | TRBV3-1 | TRBD2 | TGTGCCAGCAGCCAAGAGACAGCGGGACGATACAATGAGCAGTTCTTC | CASSQETAGRYNEQFF
many | TRBJ1-3 | TRBV20-1 | TRBD1 | TGCAGTGCCCGGACAGGGGCCAACTCTGGAAACACCATATATTTT | CSARTGANSGNTIYF
once | TRBJ2-1 | TRBV29-1 | TRBD2 | TGCAGCTATCAGCGGGGGACTAATAATGAGCAGCTCTTC | CSYQRGTNNEQLF
few | TRBJ2-1 | TRBV12-3/TRBV12-4 | TRBD2 | TGTGCCAGCAGTTTATTGGCTAGCGGGTTCAATGAGCAGTTCTTC | CASSLLASGFNEQFF
few | TRBJ2-2 | TRBV20-1 | TRBD2 | TGCAGTGCTAGAGATACTAGGACTAGCGGGATTTTGGGCACCGGGGAGCTGTTTTTT | CSARDTRTSGILGTGELFF
NA | TRBJ2-3 | TRBV6-1 | NA | TGTGCCGGGGGTGGGGACACAGATACGCAGTATTTT | CAGGGDTDTQYF
few | TRBJ1-1 | TRBV6-1 | TRBD1 | TGTGCCAGCAGCCCGGGACAGACTACCTACACTGAAGCTTTCTTT | CASSPGQTTYTEAFF
NA | TRBJ2-1 | TRBV5-1 | TRBD2 | TGCGCCAGCAGCCTAGCGGAGAGCTCCTACAATGAGCAGTTCTTC | CASSLAESSYNEQFF
NA | TRBJ2-3 | TRBV5-1 | NA | TGCGCCAGCAGTCAGGGTAGCACAGATACGCAGTATTTT | CASSQGSTDTQYF
NA | TRBJ1-1 | TRBV7-8 | NA | TGTGCCAGCAGCCCTTTGACGGGGGGCGATCCCACTGAAGCTTTCTTT | CASSPLTGGDPTEAFF
NA | TRBJ1-5 | TRBV12-3/TRBV12-4 | NA | TGTGCCAGCAACCTACCCCATCAGCCCCAGCATTTT | CASNLPHQPQHF
few | TRBJ2-3 | TRBV12-3/TRBV12-4 | TRBD2 | TGTGCCAGCAAGCGGGGCTCAGATACGCAGTATTTT | CASKRGSDTQYF
few | TRBJ2-1 | TRBV24-1 | TRBD1 | TGTGCCACCAGTGATTTGCCAACAGGGGACCTATTCTCCTACAATGAGCAGTTCTTC | CATSDLPTGDLFSYNEQFF
few | TRBJ1-4 | TRBV29-1 | NA | TGCAGCGTTGAAGAAGGGGGGGGGCGAGGAGAAAAACTGTTTTTT | CSVEEGGGRGEKLFF
many | TRBJ1-3 | TRBV5-1 | TRBD1 | TGCGCCAGCAGCCCAACAGGGGACCCTGGAAACACCATATATTTT | CASSPTGDPGNTIYF
NA | TRBJ2-5 | TRBV12-3/TRBV12-4 | TRBD2 | TGTGCCAGCAGTAATGGACTAGCGGGGCTCCAAGAGACCCAGTACTTC | CASSNGLAGLQETQYF
NA | TRBJ1-1 | TRBV5-1 | TRBD1 | TGCGCCAGCAGTCTTAGCAAGGGACAGGAAGAAGCTTTCTTT | CASSLSKGQEEAFF
NA | TRBJ1-1 | TRBV20-1 | TRBD1 | TGCAGTGCCCCGCGGACAGGGCACCCTGAAGCTTTCTTT | CSAPRTGHPEAFF
many | TRBJ1-5 | TRBV20-1 | TRBD1 | TGCAGTGCTGGCACGGACAGGGAGGATCAGCCCCAGCATTTT | CSAGTDREDQPQHF
many | TRBJ2-5 | TRBV29-1 | NA | TGCAGCGTTGAAAAGCAACTCCAAGAGACCCAGTACTTC | CSVEKQLQETQYF
few | TRBJ1-2 | TRBV12-3/TRBV12-4 | NA | TGTGCCAGCAGTTTTACGTTGGGGCCTACACCGGATGGCTACACCTTC | CASSFTLGPTPDGYTF
few | TRBJ2-1 | TRBV7-6 | NA | TGTGCCAGCAGCAAAAAGGCGGGCGGGGCCATATACAATGAGCAGTTCTTC | CASSKKAGGAIYNEQFF
NA | TRBJ2-1 | TRBV5-1 | NA | TGCGCCAGCAGCTTGATGGGAGAGTCCTACAATGAGCAGTTCTTC | CASSLMGESYNEQFF
NA | TRBJ2-3 | TRBV11-1 | TRBD2 | TGTGCCAGCACACAACGGACTAGCGGGACCTCTAGCACAGATACGCAGTATTTT | CASTQRTSGTSSTDTQYF
many | TRBJ2-1 | TRBV5-1 | NA | TGCGCCAGCAGCTCCCTGCTTGGACAGAACAATGAGCAGTTCTTC | CASSSLLGQNNEQFF
NA | TRBJ1-2 | TRBV20-1 | TRBD1 | TGCAGTGCTAGTACAGGGGGGGACGGCTACACCTTC | CSASTGGDGYTF
once | TRBJ2-1 | TRBV12-3/TRBV12-4 | TRBD2 | TGTGCCAGCAGTTGGGGACTAGCGGAAAATGTGCAGTTCTTC | CASSWGLAENVQFF
few | TRBJ2-1 | TRBV5-1 | NA | TGCGCCAGCAGCCCCTTACCCCGGCGGGATGGATCCTACAATGAGCAGTTCTTC | CASSPLPRRDGSYNEQFF
NA | TRBJ2-5 | TRBV7-8 | NA | TGTGCCAGCAGCTTAGCGATCGCCCAGCAAGAGACCCAGTACTTC | CASSLAIAQQETQYF
NA | TRBJ1-1 | TRBV5-1 | NA | TGCGCCAGCAGCTTAAAAACGGGGAAGAACACTGAAGCTTTCTTT | CASSLKTGKNTEAFF
NA | TRBJ1-2 | TRBV5-1 | NA | TGCGCCAGCAGCCCTACTCTGGGGCCTTTCTATGGCTACACCTTC | CASSPTLGPFYGYTF
many | TRBJ2-1 | TRBV10-3 | NA | TGTGCCATCCTCAGGGAACCCGATGAGCAGTTCTTC | CAILREPDEQFF
NA | TRBJ2-5 | TRBV18 | NA | TGTGCCAGCTCATCACGATTGGGGAAAGAGACCCAGTACTTC | CASSSRLGKETQYF
few | TRBJ1-3 | TRBV20-1 | NA | TGCAGTGCCCGGGTGGAGGGTTTTGGAAACACCATATATTTT | CSARVEGFGNTIYF